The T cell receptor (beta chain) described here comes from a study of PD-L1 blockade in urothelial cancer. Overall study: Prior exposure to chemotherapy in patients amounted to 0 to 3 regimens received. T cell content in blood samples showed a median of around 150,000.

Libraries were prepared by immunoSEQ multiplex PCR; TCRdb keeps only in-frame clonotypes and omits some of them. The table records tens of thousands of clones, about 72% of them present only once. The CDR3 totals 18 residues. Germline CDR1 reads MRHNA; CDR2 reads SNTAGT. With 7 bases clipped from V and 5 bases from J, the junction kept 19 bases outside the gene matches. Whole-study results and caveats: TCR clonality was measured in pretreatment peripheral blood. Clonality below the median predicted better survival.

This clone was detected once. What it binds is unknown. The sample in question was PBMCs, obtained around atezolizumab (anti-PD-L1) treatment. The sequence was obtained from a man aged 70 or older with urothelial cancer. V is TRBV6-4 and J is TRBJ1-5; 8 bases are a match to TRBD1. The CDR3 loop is CASNRGSELGYTDQPQHF. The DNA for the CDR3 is TGTGCCAGCAACAGGGGGAGTGAGCTGGGGTATACGGATCAGCCCCAGCATTTT.